One T cell receptor (beta chain) is described in this entry. Its antigen has not been determined. No clone much larger than this one lies a single base away; base qualities are absent. Using the deep immunoSEQ assay, TCR CDR3 regions were amplified from genomic DNA by multiplex PCR. Genomic DNA extracted from each cell subset was distributed evenly over all wells of several immunoSEQ 96-well plates, and each plate served as one replicate. For sorted subsets, 200 to 250 ng of genomic DNA, equivalent to about 30,000 T cell genomes, went into each replicate PCR. The purified libraries were quantified using a Qubit 3.0 fluorometer, sized with a Bioanalyzer 2100, and then quantified again using the KAPA Library Quantification kit. Every immunoSEQ 96-well plate was sequenced on a dedicated single-read 150-cycle Illumina NextSeq 550 flow cell. Per the source publication's procedure: The immunoSEQ output contained only junctional sequences without quality scores, so filtering could not match that applied to full-length reads. To assign V/J genes and CDR3, sequences were annotated using PyIR, a Python wrapper for IgBLAST v1.9, with IMGT germline references. Reads were removed for weak V/J assignments (E-value above 1e-6), missing CDR3, stop codons, out-of-frame junctions, or ambiguous translated residues. V3J clonotypes were defined as sequences sharing the same inferred V gene, J gene, and CDR3 amino acid sequence. The percentage overlap between two repertoires was calculated by dividing the number of shared unique clonotypes by the size of the smaller repertoire. Richness of each repertoire was evaluated using RTK rarefaction, the Chao1 estimator, and Recon v2.1 estimates of unobserved clonotypes. Generation probabilities for all TCRbeta clonotypes obtained by the gDNA method from several donors were computed using OLGA. Sourced from immuneACCESS, this table was stored by TCRdb with only in-frame sequences that have V and J called. A share of the clones is absent; for the studies checked, an unresolved V gene accounts for under half, and the remainder has no known explanation. That table gives V, J and clone size, and the DNA gave D and trimming. This sample gives about 1.5 million clones in total; 95% to 99% of them show up just once. The biggest ten clones account for about 0.45% of the sample.

Donors were healthy HIV-negative adults with no recently reported acute infections or vaccinations. All donors were Caucasian adults living in Nashville, Tennessee, USA. CD4+ T cells were enriched by magnetic negative selection; naive cells were then positively selected on CD45RA, and the negative fraction formed the memory subset. Blood was collected by leukapheresis, and PBMCs were isolated by Ficoll-Histopaque density gradient centrifugation and then cryopreserved in liquid nitrogen vapor phase. Analytical flow cytometry was used to check the purity and quantity of each magnetically sorted T cell population. Genomic DNA was isolated from every sorted fraction and measured by UV absorbance on a Nanodrop 2000c. The sample comes from a study of shared clonotypes between healthy human individuals (dated by TCRdb to the early 2020s). As for the study more broadly: The cohort included a few men and a couple of women between 18 and 49 years of age. For each donor, CD4 naive and CD4 memory were each given three plates, CD8 naive was given two plates, and CD8 memory was given one plate. Per donor, leukapheresis produced somewhere between about 0.94 and 9.5 billion PBMCs. To increase sequencing depth and limit assay-specific biases, different laboratories used diverse techniques to prepare libraries and sequence TCR repertoires. The study deeply sequenced blood TCR repertoires of 5 or 6 healthy adults to estimate repertoire size and the extent of clonotype sharing between individuals.

General study outcomes and caveats: Sampling was restricted to blood, and TCR repertoires in tissue are likely to differ from TCR repertoires in blood. Higher generation probabilities were observed for clonotypes shared by all four sorted-subset donors than for non-shared clonotypes. Because the study included a small number of donors, the genetic and exposure-history diversity represented was limited. Pairwise subsampling led to the expectation that sequencing depth would affect the degree of clonotype sharing among donors. Incomplete sequencing was indicated by rarefaction of sorted-subset datasets, despite the large sequencing depth. Across a handful of donors, approximately 4.6% of naive CD4, 3% to 3.5% of naive CD8, under 2.5% of memory CD4, and around 0.4% of memory CD8 clonotypes were shared. Naive subsets generally had larger estimated clonotype richness than memory subsets did.

The germline ends are 20 bases apart after V is trimmed by 5 bases and J by 0 bases. Its CDR3 holds 17 amino acids, cysteine through phenylalanine. The only DNA kept is the CDR3, 51 bases in frame from the first base. CDR1 and CDR2, per the germline V gene (reference sequence), are SGHNT and YYREEE. The clonotype was recovered from a man under 40 in good health. The rearranged chain carries TRBV5-4 and TRBJ1-2; the D segment could be TRBD1, given 5 matching bases. Material: naive CD4+ T cells sorted from blood. The cell subset or site label for this specimen denotes: CD45RA+ positively selected. The CDR3 loop reads CASRNPGDLLPNYGYTF. The DNA sequence is given as TGTGCCAGCAGGAACCCGGGGGACTTGTTGCCTAACTATGGCTACACCTTC.